This T cell receptor beta chain was recorded in a study of glioma-infiltrating T cells (TCRdb year 2016). Notes on the research overall: Glioma tissue, non-neoplastic brain tissue and matched peripheral blood mononuclear cells were used as sources from which TCR alpha- and beta-chain repertoires were sequenced. Three low-grade glioma patients, several primary glioblastoma patients, and three non-glioma patients who contributed non-neoplastic brain tissue made up the paired cohort. To measure how far tissue and blood T-cell populations diverged, each tissue-infiltrating repertoire was compared against the peripheral blood repertoire of the same patient. General study outcomes and caveats: The group comparisons were based on small numbers of patients: three non-neoplastic, three low-grade glioma and roughly eight glioblastoma patients. In non-neoplastic patients, VJ-independent divergence between tissue and blood fell below expectation, whereas in all gliomas, and especially in low-grade gliomas, the divergence rose above expectation. Tissue and blood shared very few CDR3 sequences, a result attributed to high CDR3 diversity and limited sampling.

The iRepertoire nested amplicon-rescue multiplex PCR (arm-PCR) platform was used to amplify TCR alpha and beta CDR3 regions from RNA. One-step reverse transcription and amplification used roughly 95-450 ng of tissue mRNA or PBMC total RNA as input. Following bead purification, Illumina adapters were added by a secondary multiplex PCR, and libraries between 200 and 400 bp were gel-purified. Libraries carried internal 6-nucleotide barcodes used for demultiplexing. Sequencing of libraries was performed on an Illumina MiSeq with 2x220 or 2x250 nucleotide paired-end reads. Regarding the original processing steps: FLASH 1.2.11 was used to merge paired reads, and BWA-MEM then aligned the reads to the GRCh37 human genome before TRA and TRB reads were extracted. An IMGT-derived reference of cassette sequences and CDR3 motifs, with pseudogenes included, was used for V and J assignment. Reads were translated in three frames, and productive CDR3s were defined by a C…FGXG motif without stop codons. A clonotype was defined as a unique combination of a V-J cassette pair and a CDR3 amino acid sequence. Reads were filtered by Hamming distance, with the threshold set by the sequence error rate of each sample in mapped regions. TCRdb itself trimmed the public reads at Q25 with fastp, ran MiXCR and retained productive beta chains. Rows matching on CDR3 protein sequence are summarized as one entry with the most common DNA and genes. It is TCRdb's table, rather than the study itself, that gives the V and J calls and clone size. For this sample there are fewer than 4,000 distinct CDR3 sequences; 92% appear just once. The leading ten clones occupy about 26% of the sample.

With regard to this clonotype: Its cognate antigen has yet to be identified. Base-call qualities are not available, and no considerably larger clone is one nucleotide away. Since the library was made to target alpha chains, this beta chain is a stray read and its abundance is not meaningful.

Via the germline V gene, CDR1 is SGHTA and CDR2 FQGNSA. The CDR3 runs 14 amino acids, cysteine and phenylalanine included. The retained sequence is limited to the CDR3, 42 bases, with the frame set at the first base. V was cut back by 5 bases and J by 2 bases, leaving a gap of 11 bases between them. The rearrangement joined TRBV7-2 to TRBJ2-3; TRBD2 might be the D gene, on 5 matching bases. The source material was glioma tissue, nonneoplastic brain tissue, or PBMCs (not recorded which). The sequence was obtained from a human donor with low-grade glioma or glioblastoma, undergoing nonglioma brain surgery, or in good health (not recorded which). The DNA sequence is TGTGCCAGCAGCCCGCAGCGGTACACAGATACGCAGTATTTT. This gives the protein CASSPQRYTDTQYF. The reference TRBV7-2 and TRBJ2-3 proteins fill in what lies around the CDR3, so the full variable domain reads GAGVSQSPSNKVTEKGKDVELRCDPISGHTALYWYRQSLGQGLEFLIYFQGNSAPDKSGLPSDRFSAERTGGSVSTLTIQRTQQEDSAVYLCASSPQRYTDTQYFGPGTRLTVL.